This paragraph reports one TCR beta chain. Its antigen is unknown. There are 16 residues in the CDR3. Germline CDR1 reads SGHTA; CDR2 reads FQGNSA. The germline V and J ends were trimmed by 4 bases and 2 bases, with 14 bases remaining between them. The data were taken from a study of tumor-infiltrating lymphocytes in primary liver carcinoma. Study-level results: Presence in all five tumor regions was observed for only about 7-25% of top clones.

Starting material for RNA and DNA co-extraction consisted of about 17-32 mg of unsorted bulk tissue. TCR beta cDNA came from about 450 ng total RNA, primed with a constant-region primer. Nested multiplex PCR, run for three rounds with slightly modified ARM-PCR, yielded TCR beta libraries. Use of TRBV1-TRBV30 forward primers with a C-beta reverse primer characterized the first two PCR rounds, which lasted around 9 cycles each. TCRdb recomputed calls from the multiplex PCR reads with MiXCR, one row per CDR3 protein. The sample lists 150,000 to 200,000 distinct CDR3 sequences; around four fifths were seen once.

The material sequenced was tumor tissue from primary liver carcinoma. The gene calls are TRBV7-2 and TRBJ2-2; D could derive from TRBD1 or TRBD2 (5 bases each). This clonotype was sampled from a middle-aged man with primary liver carcinoma and hepatitis B virus infection. CDR3: CASSYSGTDNTGELFF. The CDR3 DNA reads as TGTGCCAGCAGCTACTCCGGGACGGATAACACCGGGGAGCTGTTTTTT.